The rows below give T cell receptor beta chains drawn from one sample of a study of cytomegalovirus exposure and HLA in healthy donors. TCRdb's copy holds only in-frame clones and misses some; the assay was immunoSEQ multiplex PCR. Of about 100,000 clones detected, roughly 79% appear once; the ten largest clones hold 13% to 15%. Material: PBMCs. These receptors were collected from a woman between 65 and 79 years old in good health and CMV-seropositive. The CDR3 runs from the conserved cysteine through the conserved F or W. D genes are given only for firm matches. Rows may omit the clone size; those that give it use once, few, many or a size class.

D gene	V gene	J gene	clone size	CDR3 DNA	CDR3 protein
TRBD1	TRBV27	TRBJ2-5	few	TGTGCCAGCAGCCCTTGGACAGGGGAAGAGACCCAGTACTTC	CASSPWTGEETQYF
TRBD2	TRBV7-9	TRBJ2-1	-	TGTGCCAGCAGCGTATTCCAGGGACTAGCGGGAAATGAGCAGTTCTTC	CASSVFQGLAGNEQFF
TRBD1	TRBV18	TRBJ1-5	-	TGTGCCAGCTCACCAGACAGGGGTGTACAGCCCCAGCATTTT	CASSPDRGVQPQHF
-	TRBV4-1	TRBJ2-7	-	TGCGCCAGCACTCCGATAGCGAACGGGCCCTACGAGCAGTACTTC	CASTPIANGPYEQYF
-	TRBV19	TRBJ2-1	-	TGTGCCAGTAGTCGGGGGTACTACAATGAGCAGTTCTTC	CASSRGYYNEQFF
-	TRBV15	TRBJ2-7	-	TGTGCCACCAGCGCAGGCCGGGGATCCTACGAGCAGTACTTC	CATSAGRGSYEQYF
TRBD1	TRBV5-1	TRBJ1-3	-	TGCGCCAGCAGCTTTAACCCAGGGGGCTCTGGAAACACCATATATTTT	CASSFNPGGSGNTIYF
-	TRBV28	TRBJ2-7	-	TGTGCCAGCAGACGATCCCGGGGTCAGGGGGGTTCCTACGAGCAGTACTTC	CASRRSRGQGGSYEQYF
TRBD2	TRBV10-1	TRBJ2-5	-	TGCGCCAGCAGTGTAGCGGGAGCTGAGACCCAGTACTTC	CASSVAGAETQYF
TRBD1	TRBV2	TRBJ1-1	few	TGTGCCAGCAGGAGACAGGGAACTGAAGCTTTCTTT	CASRRQGTEAFF